This entry lists 20 T cell receptor beta chains sequenced from one sample in a study of T-cell memory formation after mild COVID-19. TCRdb used MiXCR to reprocess the 5' RACE reads, holding one entry per CDR3 protein. This sample has roughly 150,000 distinct CDR3 sequences, with approximately 14% found just once. The sample taken for sequencing was PBMCs or a T cell subset sorted from them (not recorded which). These receptor sequences come from an adult woman who had mild COVID-19 (a few samples of this study predate the infection). Cell type and time point are not known.

This clonotype was seen more than once but under ten times. The gene calls are TRBV7-6 and TRBJ2-1, with 8 nucleotides matching TRBD1. Germline V lookup: CDR1 SGHVS, CDR2 FNYEAQ. The CDR3 extends over 15 amino acids. V lost 4 bases, J lost 5 bases, and 7 bases stayed unmatched. As DNA, the CDR3 is TGTGCCAGCAGCTCTTCGGACAGGGTGAACAATGAGCAGTTCTTC. It encodes CASSSSDRVNNEQFF.

The V gene is TRBV30, the J gene TRBJ2-1, with a weak D call TRBD2 (6 bases). In germline, CDR1 is GTSNPN, CDR2 SVGIG (reference sequence). The CDR3 length is 16 residues. The V end was cut by 1 base, the J end by 7 bases, with 20 bases between. CDR3 sequence reads: CAWSGPGLGVGNEQFF. The DNA for the CDR3 is TGTGCCTGGAGTGGTCCGGGACTGGGAGTGGGGAATGAGCAGTTCTTC.

CDR3 loop: CASSPLLGFGSQSSGANVLTF. The CDR3 DNA sequence: TGTGCCAGCTCACCTCTTTTGGGATTTGGCAGTCAGAGCTCTGGGGCCAACGTCCTGACTTTC. The V gene is TRBV18, the J gene TRBJ2-6, with D uncertain. This CDR3 has 21 amino acids. In germline, CDR1 is KGHSH, CDR2 LQKENI. The V and J ends lost 3 bases and 0 bases respectively, with 24 bases between them.

Ten or more counts support this clonotype. The rearrangement links TRBV5-1 to TRBJ2-4; the match to TRBD1 covers 9 bases. The germline CDR1 and CDR2 sequences are SGHRS and YFSETQ. The CDR3 contains 16 residues. V was pared by 0 bases and J by 6 bases, with 7 bases of the junction left unmatched. The CDR3 DNA reads as TGCGCCAGCAGCTTGGATGGTACAGGGGGCGGAAACATTCAGTACTTC. Protein sequence: CASSLDGTGGGNIQYF.

The chain combines TRBV5-1 with TRBJ1-2; 11 bases align to TRBD1. This CDR3 has 15 amino acids. Germline-derived CDR1 and CDR2 are SGHRS and YFSETQ. With 3 bases clipped from V and 2 bases from J, the junction kept 3 bases outside the gene matches. The CDR3 coding sequence is TGCGCCAGCAGCTCCCGGACAGGGGGCAACTATGGCTACACCTTC. Residues: CASSSRTGGNYGYTF.

This sequence joins TRBV5-1 and TRBJ2-1; D remains ambiguous. CDR1 and CDR2 from the germline V gene are SGHRS and YFSETQ. The length of the CDR3 is 12 residues. V was clipped by 0 bases and J by 8 bases, with 6 bases between them. The CDR3 here is CASSLDGDEQFF. In nucleotides, the CDR3 is TGCGCCAGCAGCTTGGATGGTGATGAGCAGTTCTTC.

This clonotype was observed a few times. The V and J genes are TRBV6-5 and TRBJ2-1; 7 bases match TRBD2. Per the germline V gene, CDR1 is MNHEY and CDR2 is SVGAGI. Losses at the gene ends were 4 bases for V and 6 bases for J; bases not matched to a gene: 6. This CDR3 contains 14 residues. The CDR3 spells CASSFEVAGNEQFF. In DNA, the CDR3 is TGTGCCAGCAGTTTCGAGGTAGCGGGCAATGAGCAGTTCTTC.

This rearrangement joins TRBV15 to TRBJ2-7; D perhaps matches TRBD2 (6 bases). The CDR3 contains 14 residues. Germline V gene lookup returns CDR1 LNHNV and CDR2 YYDKDF (reference sequence). V dropped 5 bases and J dropped 3 bases, with 14 bases sitting between them. CDR3 in DNA: TGTGCCACCAGCGGCGGGGTAAGCTACTACGAGCAGTACTTC. It is translated as CATSGGVSYYEQYF. Together with reference TRBV15 and TRBJ2-7, the CDR3 gives the full variable domain: DAMVIQNPRYQVTQFGKPVTLSCSQTLNHNVMYWYQQKSSQAPKLLFHYYDKDFNNEADTPDNFQSRRPNTSFCFLDIRSPGLGDTAMYLCATSGGVSYYEQYFGPGTRLTVT.

In nucleotides, the CDR3 is TGCGCCAGCAGCACAGATGGAGAAAAACTGTTTTTT. Residues: CASSTDGEKLFF. The rearrangement uses TRBV5-1 and TRBJ1-4; no clear D gene. Trimming took off 4 bases at V and 8 bases at J, with 9 bases between the two ends. This CDR3 region has 12 residues. Germline V gene data show CDR1 as SGHRS and CDR2 as YFSETQ. The full variable domain, its missing parts supplied by reference TRBV5-1 and TRBJ1-4, is KAGVTQTPRYLIKTRGQQVTLSCSPISGHRSVSWYQQTPGQGLQFLFEYFSETQRNKGNFPGRFSGRQFSNSRSEMNVSTLELGDSALYLCASSTDGEKLFFGSGTQLSVL.

This clonotype was seen more than once but under ten times. V and J are TRBV12-3 or TRBV12-4 and TRBJ2-2; D unresolved. The CDR3 loop spans 14 amino acids. V lost 5 bases to trimming and J lost 0 bases, with 7 bases between them. CDR3 bases: TGTGCCAGCAGTCCTCCGACGAACACCGGGGAGCTGTTTTTT. The encoded protein is CASSPPTNTGELFF.

The rearrangement links TRBV5-1 to TRBJ2-7; weak D call: TRBD2 (5 bases). V was clipped by 3 bases and J by 7 bases, with 8 bases between them. The CDR3 extends over 11 amino acids. Germline assignment: CDR1 SGHRS and CDR2 YFSETQ. The CDR3 protein is CASSSPGEQYF. The CDR3 nucleotides read TGCGCCAGCAGCTCCCCGGGGGAGCAGTACTTC. The whole variable domain, filled in from reference TRBV5-1 and TRBJ2-7, reads KAGVTQTPRYLIKTRGQQVTLSCSPISGHRSVSWYQQTPGQGLQFLFEYFSETQRNKGNFPGRFSGRQFSNSRSEMNVSTLELGDSALYLCASSSPGEQYFGPGTRLTVT.

This clonotype came up a few times. The chain recombines TRBV6-6 with TRBJ1-2; 10 positions match TRBD1. After removal of 5 bases from V and 6 bases from J, the junction contained 15 bases not matched to a gene. Per germline, CDR1 MNHNY and CDR2 SVGAGI (reference sequence). CDR3 size: 17 residues. As DNA, the CDR3 is TGTGCCAGCAGTACCGGACAGGGGGGAAGGTGGGGTGATGGCTACACCTTC. This codes for CASSTGQGGRWGDGYTF.

The V call is TRBV28, the J call TRBJ2-1; D is possibly TRBD1 (5 bases). The V gene's germline CDR1 is MDHEN and CDR2 SYDVKM. The CDR3 runs 14 residues. V was cut by 2 bases and J by 6 bases, with 11 bases left in between. The CDR3 protein is CASSLRRAVNEQFF. The CDR3 coding sequence is TGTGCCAGCAGTTTACGCAGGGCCGTCAATGAGCAGTTCTTC.

This clonotype has a count of ten or more. The V gene is TRBV5-1, the J gene TRBJ2-7, with D perhaps TRBD1 (5 bases). CDR3 length equals 15 residues. V was shortened by 1 base and J by 0 bases, with 11 bases between the two germline ends. Germline V gene lookup returns CDR1 SGHRS and CDR2 YFSETQ. CDR3 loop: CASSLTQGISYEQYF. Written as DNA, the CDR3 is TGCGCCAGCAGCTTGACCCAGGGCATCTCCTACGAGCAGTACTTC.

This clonotype was counted only a few times. The CDR3 DNA is TGTGCCACCAGTGACCAGACGGTAAACATTCAGTACTTC. This translates into CATSDQTVNIQYF. V usage is TRBV24-1 and J usage is TRBJ2-4, with D unclear. The CDR3 consists of 13 residues. Per the germline V gene, CDR1 is KGHDR and CDR2 is SFDVKD. V gave up 4 bases and J gave up 6 bases, with 9 bases separating them.

This clonotype turned up a few times. The chain joins TRBV4-1 to TRBJ2-1, with 9 positions matching TRBD2. Trimming removed 1 base from V and 2 bases from J; junction bases left unmatched: 9. Germline V lookup: CDR1 MGHRA, CDR2 YSYEKL. The CDR3 is 18 amino acids. CDR3 region: CASSQVAGRGGPYNEQFF. As DNA, the CDR3 is TGCGCCAGCAGCCAAGTGGCTGGGCGGGGGGGCCCCTACAATGAGCAGTTCTTC.

This clonotype appeared a few times. This rearrangement joins TRBV6-5 to TRBJ2-5; 11 positions agree with TRBD2. V was clipped by 2 bases and J by 3 bases; unmatched bases: 8. The CDR3 totals 17 residues. Germline-derived CDR1 and CDR2 are MNHEY and SVGAGI. Written as DNA, the CDR3 is TGTGCCAGCAGTTACGACCCTCTAGCGGGAGGTGAAGAGACCCAGTACTTC. Its protein product is CASSYDPLAGGEETQYF.

A remark on this clonotype: Germline and junction disagree at one end, which may indicate a read error. The V gene is TRBV29-1, the J gene TRBJ2-5, with a tentative D call TRBD1 (5 bases). The CDR3 extends over 12 amino acids. Per germline, CDR1 SQVTM and CDR2 ANQGSEA. CDR3 sequence (DNA): TGCAGCGTTGGAGACAGCCAAGAGGCCCAGTACTTC. Its protein is CSVGDSQEAQYF.

This rearrangement joins TRBV9 to TRBJ1-1; D uncertain. V lost 3 bases and J 3 bases, leaving 12 bases between the germline ends. CDR3 size: 14 residues. Germline CDR1 is SGDLS and CDR2 is YYNGEE. The CDR3 region is CASSGTGWDTEAFF. Written as DNA, the CDR3 is TGTGCCAGCAGCGGGACGGGATGGGACACTGAAGCTTTCTTT.

In DNA form, the CDR3 reads TGTGCCAGCAGCATACCGAGCACAGATACGCAGTATTTT. It is translated as CASSIPSTDTQYF. The chain uses TRBV11-2 and TRBJ2-3, with no clear D. CDR3 size: 13 residues. Germline CDR1 and CDR2: SGHAT and FQNNGV. Trimming removed 5 bases from V and 0 bases from J, with 6 bases in between.